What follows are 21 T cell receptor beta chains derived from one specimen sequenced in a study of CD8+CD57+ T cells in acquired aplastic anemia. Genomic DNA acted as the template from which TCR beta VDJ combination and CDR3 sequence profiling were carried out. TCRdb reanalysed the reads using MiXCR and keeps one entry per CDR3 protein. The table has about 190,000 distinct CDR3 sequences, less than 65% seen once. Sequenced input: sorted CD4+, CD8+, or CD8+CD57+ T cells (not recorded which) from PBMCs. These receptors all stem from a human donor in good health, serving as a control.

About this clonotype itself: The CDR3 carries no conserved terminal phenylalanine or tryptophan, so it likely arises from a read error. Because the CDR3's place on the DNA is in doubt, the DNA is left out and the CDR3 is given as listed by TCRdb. CDR3 sequence: CASSPSTGIGDERYL. The chain carries TRBV7-2 and TRBJ2-7; no DNA check was done on the table's D call, TRBD1. The germline V gene has CDR1 SGHTA and CDR2 FQGNSA. The CDR3 length equals 15 residues, ends included.

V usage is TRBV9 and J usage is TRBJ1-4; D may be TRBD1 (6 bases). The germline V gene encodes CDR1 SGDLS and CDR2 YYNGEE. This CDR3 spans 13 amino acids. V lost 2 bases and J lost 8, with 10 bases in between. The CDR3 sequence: CASSVRGGEKLFF. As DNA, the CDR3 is TGTGCCAGCAGCGTTAGGGGGGGGGAAAAACTGTTTTTT.

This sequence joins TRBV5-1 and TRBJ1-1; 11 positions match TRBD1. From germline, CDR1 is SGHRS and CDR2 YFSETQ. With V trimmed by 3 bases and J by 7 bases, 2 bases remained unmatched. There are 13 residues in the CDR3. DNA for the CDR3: TGCGCCAGCAGCTGGGGACAGGGGGTTGAAGCTTTCTTT. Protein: CASSWGQGVEAFF. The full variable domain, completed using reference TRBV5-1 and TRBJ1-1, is KAGVTQTPRYLIKTRGQQVTLSCSPISGHRSVSWYQQTPGQGLQFLFEYFSETQRNKGNFPGRFSGRQFSNSRSEMNVSTLELGDSALYLCASSWGQGVEAFFGQGTRLTVV.

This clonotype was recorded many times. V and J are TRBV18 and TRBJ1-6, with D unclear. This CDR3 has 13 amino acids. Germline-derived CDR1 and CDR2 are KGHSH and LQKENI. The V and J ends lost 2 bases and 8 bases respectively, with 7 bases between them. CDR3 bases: TGTGCCAGCTCACCAAACAGCTATTCACCCCTCCACTTT. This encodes CASSPNSYSPLHF.

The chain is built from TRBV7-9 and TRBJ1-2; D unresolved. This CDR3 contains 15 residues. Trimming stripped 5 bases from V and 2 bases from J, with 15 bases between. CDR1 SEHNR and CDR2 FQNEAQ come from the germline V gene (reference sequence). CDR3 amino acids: CASSPPLVGNYGYTF. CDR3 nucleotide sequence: TGTGCCAGCAGCCCCCCCCTAGTGGGCAACTATGGCTACACCTTC.

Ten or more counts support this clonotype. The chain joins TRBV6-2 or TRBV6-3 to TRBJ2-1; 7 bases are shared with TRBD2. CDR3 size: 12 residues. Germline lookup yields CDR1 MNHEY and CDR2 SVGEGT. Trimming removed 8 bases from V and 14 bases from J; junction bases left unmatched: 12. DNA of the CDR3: TGTGCCAGCGGTCGGGGGGTGAGGTTCGAGTTCTTC. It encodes CASGRGVRFEFF.

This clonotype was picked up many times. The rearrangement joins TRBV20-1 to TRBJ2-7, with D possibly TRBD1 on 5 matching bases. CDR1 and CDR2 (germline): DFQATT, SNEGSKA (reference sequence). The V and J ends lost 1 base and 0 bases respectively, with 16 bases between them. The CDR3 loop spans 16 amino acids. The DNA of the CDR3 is TGCAGTGCTAGAGTCGCAGGGCCTCCGAGCTCCTACGAGCAGTACTTC. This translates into CSARVAGPPSSYEQYF.

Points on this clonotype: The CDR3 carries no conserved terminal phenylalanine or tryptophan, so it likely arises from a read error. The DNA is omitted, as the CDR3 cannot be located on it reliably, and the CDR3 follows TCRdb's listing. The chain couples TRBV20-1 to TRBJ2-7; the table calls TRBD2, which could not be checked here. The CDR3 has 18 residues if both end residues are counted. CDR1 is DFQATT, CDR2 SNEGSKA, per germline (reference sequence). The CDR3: CSASVYRTSGPGDYEQCS.

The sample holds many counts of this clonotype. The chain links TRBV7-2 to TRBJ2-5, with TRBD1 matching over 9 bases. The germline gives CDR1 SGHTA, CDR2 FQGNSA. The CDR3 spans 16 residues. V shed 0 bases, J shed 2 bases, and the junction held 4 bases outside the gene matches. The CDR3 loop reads CASSLAMTGGQETQYF. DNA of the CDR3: TGTGCCAGCAGCTTAGCGATGACAGGGGGACAAGAGACCCAGTACTTC.

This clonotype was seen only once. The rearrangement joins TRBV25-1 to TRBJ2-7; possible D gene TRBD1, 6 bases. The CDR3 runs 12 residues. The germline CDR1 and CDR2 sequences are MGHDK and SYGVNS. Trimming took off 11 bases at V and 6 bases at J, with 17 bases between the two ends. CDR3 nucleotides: TGTGCCGGCCTAGAGAGGGGGTTCGAGCAGTACTTC. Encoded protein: CAGLERGFEQYF.

CDR3 sequence: CASSLTRATEAFF. CDR3 DNA sequence: TGTGCCAGCAGCTTAACCAGGGCCACTGAAGCTTTCTTT. The chain links TRBV7-2 to TRBJ1-1; maybe TRBD1 (5 bases). The CDR3 extends over 13 amino acids. With 2 bases removed from V and 4 bases from J, the gap between germline ends came to 8 bases. Germline V CDR1 and CDR2: SGHTA, FQGNSA.

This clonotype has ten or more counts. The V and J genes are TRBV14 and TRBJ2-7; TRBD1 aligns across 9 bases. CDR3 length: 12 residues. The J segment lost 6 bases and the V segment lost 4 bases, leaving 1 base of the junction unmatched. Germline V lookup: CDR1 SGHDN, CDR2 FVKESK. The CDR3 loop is CASSRTGVEQYF. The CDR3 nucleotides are TGTGCCAGCAGCCGGACAGGGGTCGAGCAGTACTTC.

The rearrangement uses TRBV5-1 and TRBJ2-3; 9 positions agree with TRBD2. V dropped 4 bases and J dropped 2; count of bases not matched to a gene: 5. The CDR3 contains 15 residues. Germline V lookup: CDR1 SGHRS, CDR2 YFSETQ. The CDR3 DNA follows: TGCGCCAGCAGCGAGGTAGCGGGGGCCACAGATACGCAGTATTTT. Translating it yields CASSEVAGATDTQYF.

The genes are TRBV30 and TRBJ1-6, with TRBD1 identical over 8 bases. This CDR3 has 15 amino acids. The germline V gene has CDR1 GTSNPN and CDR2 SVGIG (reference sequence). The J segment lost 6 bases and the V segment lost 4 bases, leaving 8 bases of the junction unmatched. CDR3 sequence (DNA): TGTGCCTGGAATCGACCGGGACAGGCTAATTCACCCCTCCACTTT. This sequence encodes CAWNRPGQANSPLHF.

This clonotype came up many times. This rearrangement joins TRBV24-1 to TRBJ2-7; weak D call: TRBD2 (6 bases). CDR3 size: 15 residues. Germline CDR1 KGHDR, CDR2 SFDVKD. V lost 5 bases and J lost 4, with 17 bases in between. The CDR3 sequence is CATSAPNGGGYEQYF. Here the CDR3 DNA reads TGTGCCACCAGTGCCCCTAATGGGGGAGGTTACGAGCAGTACTTC.

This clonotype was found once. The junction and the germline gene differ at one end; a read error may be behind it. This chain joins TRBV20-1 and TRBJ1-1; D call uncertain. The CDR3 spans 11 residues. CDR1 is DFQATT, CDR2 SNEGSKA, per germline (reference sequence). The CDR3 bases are TGCAGCGCTAGGTACGGCACTGAAGCTTTCTTT. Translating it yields CSARYGTEAFF.

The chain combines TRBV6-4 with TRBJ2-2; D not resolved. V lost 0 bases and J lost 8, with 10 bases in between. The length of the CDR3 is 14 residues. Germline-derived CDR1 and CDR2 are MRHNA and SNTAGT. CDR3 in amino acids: CASSDSGLAGELFF. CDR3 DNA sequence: TGTGCCAGCAGTGACTCTGGTCTGGCGGGGGAGCTGTTTTTT.

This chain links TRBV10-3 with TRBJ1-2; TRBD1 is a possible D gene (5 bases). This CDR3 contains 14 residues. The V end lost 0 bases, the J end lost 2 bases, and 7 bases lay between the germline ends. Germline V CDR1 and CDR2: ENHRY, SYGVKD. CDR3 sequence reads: CAISESAGNYGYTF. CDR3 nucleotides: TGTGCCATCAGTGAGTCCGCAGGGAACTATGGCTACACCTTC.

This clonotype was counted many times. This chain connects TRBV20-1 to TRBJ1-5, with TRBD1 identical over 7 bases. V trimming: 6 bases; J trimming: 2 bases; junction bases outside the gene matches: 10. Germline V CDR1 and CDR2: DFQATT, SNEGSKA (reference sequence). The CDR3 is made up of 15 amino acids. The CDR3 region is CSAHEGAHGNQPQHF. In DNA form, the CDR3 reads TGCAGTGCACATGAGGGGGCGCACGGCAATCAGCCCCAGCATTTT.

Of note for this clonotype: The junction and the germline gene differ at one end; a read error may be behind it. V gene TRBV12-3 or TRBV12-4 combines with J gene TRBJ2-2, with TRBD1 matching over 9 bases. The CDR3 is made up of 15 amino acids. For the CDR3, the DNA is TGTGCCAGCAGACTCAGGGACAGGGTAACCGGGGAGCTGTCTTGG. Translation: CASRLRDRVTGELSW.

Here the CDR3 reads CASNAGTVYTGELFF. CDR3 DNA: TGTGCCAGCAACGCCGGGACAGTCTACACCGGGGAGCTGTTTTTT. The V gene is TRBV9, the J gene TRBJ2-2, with 7 bases fitting TRBD1. The V and J ends lost 6 bases and 3 bases, in that order; junction bases with no gene match: 8. The V gene's germline CDR1 is SGDLS and CDR2 YYNGEE. CDR3 size: 15 residues.